Each of the 11 T cell receptor beta chains below was sequenced from the same sample in a study of T cell responses to AZD1222 COVID-19 vaccine (dated by TCRdb to the early 2020s). The method was the immunoSEQ multiplex PCR assay. As stored in TCRdb, this immuneACCESS dataset retains in-frame rearrangements with V and J assigned. A fraction of the clones does not appear; measured against another copy, unresolved V genes explain less than half of the discrepancy, and the remainder lacks a known reason. This sample is represented by some 120,000 clones; roughly 86% of them were singletons. The biggest ten clones account for 9% to 15% of the sample. The sample's time point label, in plain terms: baseline before first vaccination. Source: peripheral blood, taken on day 0 of AZD1222 vaccination. These receptors all stem from an adult in good health.

The rearrangement links TRBV27 to TRBJ1-1; D is possibly TRBD1 (6 bases). CDR1 is MNHEY, CDR2 SMNVEV, per germline (reference sequence). This CDR3 region has 14 residues. The V and J ends lost 2 bases and 4 bases respectively, with 11 bases between them. The CDR3, as DNA: TGTGCCAGCAGTTTAACAGGGACCCTCACTGAAGCTTTCTTT. This gives the protein CASSLTGTLTEAFF.

V and J are TRBV10-1 and TRBJ2-7; D is possibly TRBD1 or TRBD2 (5 bases each). V lost 0 bases and J 4 bases, leaving 7 bases between the germline ends. Germline lookup yields CDR1 WNHNN and CDR2 SYGVQD (reference sequence). The length of the CDR3 is 13 residues. CDR3 DNA: TGCGCCAGCAGTGAGTCAGAGGGGTACGAGCAGTACTTC. This sequence encodes CASSESEGYEQYF.

V gene TRBV10-3 combines with J gene TRBJ1-2; tentative D call: TRBD1 (5 bases). Trimming left V 0 bases short and J 7 bases short, with 12 bases between. The length of the CDR3 is 14 residues. From germline, CDR1 is ENHRY and CDR2 SYGVKD. The CDR3 DNA reads TGTGCCATCAGTGAGTCTGGCAGGGAGGGTGGCTACACCTTC. This encodes CAISESGREGGYTF.

The rearrangement links TRBV30 to TRBJ1-2; D remains unclear. This CDR3 contains 11 residues. Per the germline V gene, CDR1 is GTSNPN and CDR2 is SVGIG (reference sequence). V was shortened by 7 bases and J by 0 bases, with 6 bases between the two germline ends. CDR3 DNA sequence: TGTGCCTTACTAGCTAACTATGGCTACACCTTC. It codes for CALLANYGYTF.

This clone was seen a few times. The gene calls are TRBV5-8 and TRBJ2-3, with TRBD1 identical over 7 bases. The CDR3 runs 16 residues. J gave up 5 bases and V 4 bases, and 13 bases lay outside the gene matches. From germline, CDR1 is SGHTS and CDR2 YDEGEE. DNA for the CDR3: TGTGCCAGCAGCCTCCTGTCTGGACAGGTTGGAGATACGCAGTATTTT. As protein: CASSLLSGQVGDTQYF.

The chain employs TRBV28 and TRBJ1-1, with TRBD1 as a possible D gene (6 bases). This CDR3 contains 13 residues. Germline V gives CDR1 MDHEN, CDR2 SYDVKM. Trimming cost V 6 bases and J 4 bases, with 12 bases left between them. CDR3 sequence (DNA): TGTGCCAGCAGGGGGGGCGGAAGCACTGAAGCTTTCTTT. Translating gives CASRGGGSTEAFF. Combining the CDR3 with reference TRBV28 and TRBJ1-1 gives the whole variable domain DVKVTQSSRYLVKRTGEKVFLECVQDMDHENMFWYRQDPGLGLRLIYFSYDVKMKEKGDIPEGYSVSREKKERFSLILESASTNQTSMYLCASRGGGSTEAFFGQGTRLTVV.

The chain links TRBV7-3 to TRBJ2-1, with 10 bases aligning to TRBD2. V shed 5 bases, J shed 8 bases, and the junction held 12 bases outside the gene matches. The CDR3 has 16 residues. Germline-derived CDR1 and CDR2 are SGHTA and FQGTGA. The CDR3 sequence: CASSLRRSGGAHEQFF. The CDR3 DNA reads as TGTGCCAGCAGCCTCAGAAGGAGCGGGGGGGCCCATGAGCAGTTCTTC.

The chain combines TRBV19 with TRBJ1-2; D may be TRBD1 (6 bases). Trimming took off 4 bases at V and 0 bases at J, with 9 bases between the two ends. Germline-derived CDR1 and CDR2 are LNHDA and SQIVND (reference sequence). This CDR3 contains 14 residues. DNA of the CDR3: TGTGCCAGTAGTACTACAGGGACTAACTATGGCTACACCTTC. It codes for CASSTTGTNYGYTF.

CDR3 residues: CASSVDGRTYEQYF. The CDR3 nucleotides read TGTGCCAGCAGCGTAGACGGCAGAACCTACGAGCAGTACTTC. This chain uses TRBV9 with TRBJ2-7, with unresolved D. V was cut by 0 bases and J by 2 bases, with 9 bases left in between. The CDR3 totals 14 residues. Germline V gene lookup returns CDR1 SGDLS and CDR2 YYNGEE. The full variable domain, rest sourced from reference TRBV9 and TRBJ2-7, is DSGVTQTPKHLITATGQRVTLRCSPRSGDLSVYWYQQSLDQGLQFLIQYYNGEERAKGNILERFSAQQFPDLHSELNLSSLELGDSALYFCASSVDGRTYEQYFGPGTRLTVT.

The rearrangement uses TRBV6-5 and TRBJ1-4; D is undetermined. The V end was cut by 6 bases, the J end by 0 bases, with 5 bases between. The CDR3 is made up of 13 amino acids. Germline V CDR1 and CDR2: MNHEY, SVGAGI. The CDR3 loop is CASRATTNEKLFF. In DNA, the CDR3 is TGTGCCAGCAGGGCAACAACTAATGAAAAACTGTTTTTT.

This clone was recorded a few times. This chain uses TRBV11-2 with TRBJ1-1; D remains unclear. Germline CDR1 and CDR2: SGHAT and FQNNGV. CDR3 length equals 16 residues. V was shortened by 0 bases and J by 2 bases, with 13 bases between the two germline ends. This CDR3 is CASSLDPAGVNTEAFF. As DNA, the CDR3 is TGTGCCAGCAGCTTAGATCCTGCGGGCGTCAACACTGAAGCTTTCTTT.